A few counts support the clone carrying this T cell receptor (beta chain). Its antigen is unidentified. The CDR3 contains 13 residues. The germline gives CDR1 MNHEY, CDR2 SMNVEV (reference sequence). Deletions cut 3 bases from V and 5 bases from J, with 10 bases between. Here immunoSEQ multiplex PCR was the method, and the copy in TCRdb shows in-frame clones only, minus some. The sample has 200,000 to 250,000 clones; 75% to 95% are singletons. The data were obtained in a study of cytomegalovirus exposure and HLA in healthy donors. General study findings and limits: A few of the chains that were CMV-associated were confirmed in vitro to be specific for CMV antigens. Despite most TCR sequences being rare, some public TCRs occurred in many donors.

Sample: PBMCs. The TCR originated in a woman aged 18-30 years in good health and CMV-seronegative. The chain links TRBV27 to TRBJ2-5; D gene unclear. CDR3 nucleotides: TGTGCCAGCAGTTTCGGTCTCCGTGAGACCCAGTACTTC. Its translation is CASSFGLRETQYF.